In this sample, the clone carrying this T cell receptor (beta chain) turned up many times. Antigen: not known. The entry originates in a study of T cells in Graves' hyperthyroidism and ophthalmopathy. Study-wide results and caveats: Model output signaled ophthalmopathy a median 6.5 months ahead of onset.

TCR beta CDR3 region amplification was performed from RNA transcripts. The TCR CDR3 first-round RT-PCR relied on the HTBI primer set. TCRdb re-analysed the multiplex PCR reads in MiXCR, keeping a single row per CDR3 protein. The table shows around 200,000 distinct CDR3 sequences, with around 20% occurring only once. This CDR3 comprises 15 residues. The germline V gene encodes CDR1 DFQATT and CDR2 SNEGSKA (reference sequence). V was shortened by 0 bases and J by 5 bases, with 16 bases between the two germline ends. Sequencing input: blood. The clonotype was recovered from a man aged 40-49 years with Graves' hyperthyroidism. This chain links TRBV20-1 with TRBJ2-5; a weak D match, TRBD1 (5 bases). The CDR3 sequence: CSARDARGSRETQYF. Written as DNA, the CDR3 is TGCAGTGCTAGAGATGCAAGGGGCAGTAGGGAGACCCAGTACTTC.